A single sample gave rise to the 20 T cell receptor beta chains below, sequenced in a study of type 1 regulatory T cells. MiXCR, run by TCRdb on the reads, gives a single entry per CDR3 protein. The repertoire holds more than 60,000 distinct CDR3 sequences, with around 49% as singletons. No antigen has been assigned to these receptors. The specimen sequenced was cultured non-Tr1 T cells, either the whole culture or a sorted T cell fraction (not recorded which). The receptors here all came from a human donor in good health.

This clonotype turned up a few times. The chain links TRBV7-9 to TRBJ1-3, with 9 bases matching TRBD1. The CDR3 runs 16 residues. Germline V CDR1 and CDR2: SEHNR, FQNEAQ (reference sequence). V dropped 11 bases and J dropped 0; count of bases not matched to a gene: 11. This CDR3 is CAGAGRDRDSGNTIYF. As DNA, the CDR3 is TGTGCCGGGGCGGGGAGGGACAGGGACTCTGGAAACACCATATATTTT.

A few counts support this clonotype. This chain uses TRBV7-3 with TRBJ2-1; tentative D call: TRBD2 (5 bases). The germline V and J ends were trimmed by 2 bases and 4 bases, with 12 bases remaining between them. The CDR3 totals 15 residues. Germline V gene sequence: CDR1 SGHTA, CDR2 FQGTGA. Here the CDR3 DNA reads TGTGCCAGCAGCTTATTTGGCGGGCAGTACAATGAGCAGTTCTTC. Protein sequence: CASSLFGGQYNEQFF. Combining the CDR3 with reference TRBV7-3 and TRBJ2-1 gives the whole variable domain GAGVSQTPSNKVTEKGKYVELRCDPISGHTALYWYRQSLGQGPEFLIYFQGTGAADDSGLPNDRFFAVRPEGSVSTLKIQRTERGDSAVYLCASSLFGGQYNEQFFGPGTRLTVL.

This clonotype has a single count. The rearrangement links TRBV5-1 to TRBJ2-7, with 7 bases fitting TRBD1. V dropped 3 bases and J dropped 2; count of bases not matched to a gene: 2. There are 13 residues in the CDR3. CDR1 SGHRS and CDR2 YFSETQ come from the germline V gene. The CDR3 region has the DNA TGCGCCAGCAGCTGGGACAGCACCTACGAGCAGTACTTC. Its protein product is CASSWDSTYEQYF.

The rearrangement links TRBV28 to TRBJ1-2; unclear D gene. In germline, CDR1 is MDHEN, CDR2 SYDVKM. The germline V and J ends were trimmed by 6 bases and 6 bases, with 14 bases remaining between them. CDR3 size: 13 residues. Here the CDR3 DNA reads TGTGCCAGCAGCCTTCCACGGGGAGATGGCTACACCTTC. This sequence encodes CASSLPRGDGYTF.

The rearrangement joins TRBV5-4 to TRBJ2-5; 9 bases are shared with TRBD1. CDR3 length equals 14 residues. The J segment lost 5 bases and the V segment lost 4 bases, leaving 6 bases of the junction unmatched. In germline, CDR1 is SGHNT, CDR2 YYREEE (reference sequence). The DNA for the CDR3 is TGTGCCAGCAGCCCACAGGGGGCTTGGGAGACCCAGTACTTC. Translating gives CASSPQGAWETQYF.

This clonotype has only a few counts. V and J are TRBV20-1 and TRBJ2-7, with 7 bases fitting TRBD2. Germline lookup yields CDR1 DFQATT and CDR2 SNEGSKA (reference sequence). Unmatched junction bases numbered 11, after V lost 6 bases and J lost 6 bases. The CDR3 has 13 residues. In DNA, the CDR3 is TGCAGTGCGGGGTGGACTAGTTCTGGCGAGCAGTACTTC. Translated, it gives CSAGWTSSGEQYF.

J is TRBJ2-3 and V is TRBV5-1; 9 bases map to TRBD2. Trimming removed 3 bases from V and 6 bases from J; junction bases left unmatched: 2. The CDR3 is 13 amino acids. CDR1 is SGHRS, CDR2 YFSETQ, per germline. CDR3 region: CASSWRGGDTQYF. CDR3 DNA: TGCGCCAGCAGCTGGCGGGGGGGTGATACGCAGTATTTT.

This clonotype was seen only a few times. J is TRBJ2-7 and V is TRBV2; D is unresolved. Germline CDR1 SNHLY, CDR2 FYNNEI. The CDR3 length is 15 residues. Trimming left V 2 bases short and J 0 bases short, with 11 bases between. As DNA, the CDR3 is TGTGCCAGCAGTGAATCGGTGCTAATCTCCTACGAGCAGTACTTC. This codes for CASSESVLISYEQYF.

This clonotype is medium-sized by share. The rearrangement joins TRBV24-1 to TRBJ2-1; TRBD2 aligns across 8 bases. CDR1 and CDR2 from the germline V gene are KGHDR and SFDVKD. V lost 3 bases to trimming and J lost 7 bases; unmatched junction nucleotides: 7. This CDR3 contains 15 residues. The CDR3 sequence: CATSDVGGAGNEQFF. CDR3 DNA sequence: TGTGCCACCAGTGATGTCGGGGGGGCCGGGAATGAGCAGTTCTTC.

V and J are TRBV10-3 and TRBJ2-1; 9 bases are a match to TRBD2. J gave up 7 bases and V 7 bases, and 11 bases lay outside the gene matches. The CDR3 runs to 15 residues. Germline CDR1 ENHRY, CDR2 SYGVKD. CDR3 amino acids: CAITSWRGGENEQFF. CDR3 nucleotide sequence: TGTGCCATCACAAGTTGGCGGGGGGGCGAGAATGAGCAGTTCTTC.

V usage is TRBV3-1 and J usage is TRBJ2-1; 7 positions agree with TRBD2. The CDR3 sequence is 13 residues long. From germline, CDR1 is LGHDT and CDR2 YNNKEL (reference sequence). V lost 5 bases, J lost 12 bases, and 10 bases stayed unmatched. The CDR3 nucleotides read TGTGCCAGCAGCTTCTTCGGGGGGTATGGGCAGTTCTTC. Encoded protein: CASSFFGGYGQFF.

This clonotype occurred a few times. J is TRBJ1-5 and V is TRBV7-8; a weak D match, TRBD1 (6 bases). CDR1 and CDR2 from the germline V gene are SGHVS and FQNEAQ. The CDR3 contains 16 residues. The germline V and J ends were trimmed by 4 bases and 0 bases, with 13 bases remaining between them. The CDR3 region is CASSSTGFYSNQPQHF. As DNA, the CDR3 is TGTGCCAGCAGCTCTACAGGGTTCTATAGCAATCAGCCCCAGCATTTT.

The rearrangement uses TRBV13 and TRBJ1-1; possibly TRBD1 for D (5 bases). V was shortened by 3 bases and J by 0 bases, with 17 bases between the two germline ends. Germline CDR1 is PRHDT and CDR2 is FYEKMQ (reference sequence). This CDR3 spans 17 amino acids. The CDR3 spells CASSFWGLGEMNTEAFF. The DNA for the CDR3 is TGTGCCAGCAGCTTTTGGGGATTAGGGGAGATGAACACTGAAGCTTTCTTT.

This clonotype was detected only a few times. The chain joins TRBV28 to TRBJ1-5; D gene uncertain. This CDR3 comprises 14 residues. V was clipped by 6 bases and J by 0 bases, with 9 bases between them. The germline CDR1 and CDR2 sequences are MDHEN and SYDVKM. The chain's CDR3 is CASSLFHSNQPQHF. The DNA for the CDR3 is TGTGCCAGCAGCCTCTTTCATAGCAATCAGCCCCAGCATTTT.

Notes on this clonotype: The junction departs from the called germline gene at one end, perhaps through a read error. DNA for the CDR3: TGTGATAGTGCCACTGGAGACTTCCCTGGGACTGAAGCTTTCTTT. Translating gives CDSATGDFPGTEAFF. The chain recombines TRBV12-5 with TRBJ1-1; no reliable D call. CDR3 length: 15 amino acids. The germline V gene has CDR1 LGHNT and CDR2 FRNRAP.

The V and J genes are TRBV20-1 and TRBJ1-1; D call uncertain. The V end was cut by 6 bases, the J end by 4 bases, with 15 bases between. The length of the CDR3 is 13 residues. CDR1 is DFQATT, CDR2 SNEGSKA, per germline (reference sequence). The CDR3 loop reads CSAPPNSVTEAFF. CDR3 coding DNA: TGCAGTGCCCCCCCTAACAGCGTCACTGAAGCTTTCTTT.

This sequence joins TRBV4-1 and TRBJ2-2, with TRBD2 as a possible D gene (6 bases). V lost 1 base to trimming and J lost 4 bases, with 16 bases between them. CDR3 size: 17 residues. CDR1 is MGHRA and CDR2 is YSYEKL in the germline V gene. For the CDR3, the DNA is TGCGCCAGCAGCCAAGCCGGGCGGGGCGGGTCCACCGGGGAGCTGTTTTTT. It specifies CASSQAGRGGSTGELFF.

This clonotype was detected only a few times. The chain is built from TRBV5-4 and TRBJ1-1, with TRBD1 matching 7 bases. The CDR3 loop spans 14 amino acids. J lost 6 bases, V lost 4 bases, and 9 bases had no gene match. The V gene's germline CDR1 is SGHNT and CDR2 YYREEE (reference sequence). CDR3 coding DNA: TGTGCCAGCAGCCGCCAACAGGGGAGCGCTGAAGCTTTCTTT. This translates into CASSRQQGSAEAFF.

The sample holds a few counts of this clonotype. The chain employs TRBV14 and TRBJ2-6, with 7 positions matching TRBD2. Germline lookup yields CDR1 SGHDN and CDR2 FVKESK. J was trimmed by 1 base and V by 1 base; bases with no gene match: 7. This CDR3 has 18 residues. CDR3 protein: CASSQVLWRGSGANVLTF. The CDR3 DNA reads TGTGCCAGCAGCCAAGTTTTATGGCGGGGGTCTGGGGCCAACGTCCTGACTTTC. The full variable domain, rest sourced from reference TRBV14 and TRBJ2-6, is EAGVTQFPSHSVIEKGQTVTLRCDPISGHDNLYWYRRVMGKEIKFLLHFVKESKQDESGMPNNRFLAERTGGTYSTLKVQPAELEDSGVYFCASSQVLWRGSGANVLTFGAGSRLTVL.

The V gene is TRBV19, the J gene TRBJ1-2; 7 nucleotides align to TRBD1. Per germline, CDR1 LNHDA and CDR2 SQIVND (reference sequence). There are 14 residues in the CDR3. V gave up 9 bases and J gave up 8 bases; unmatched junction bases: 15. The chain's CDR3 is CASGAGGEVNGYTF. For the CDR3, the DNA is TGTGCCAGCGGTGCAGGGGGTGAGGTAAACGGCTACACCTTC.